Following are 15 T cell receptor beta chains from one sample sequenced in a study of cytomegalovirus exposure and HLA in healthy donors. TCRdb's copy holds only in-frame clones and misses some; the assay was immunoSEQ multiplex PCR. Of about 160,000 clones listed, 80% to 90% were seen once; the top ten hold around 2.1%. Sequences were obtained from PBMCs. The receptors originated from a woman under 30 in good health and CMV-seronegative.

The J gene is TRBJ2-5, the V gene TRBV7-6; a possible D gene is TRBD2 (5 bases). Per the germline V gene, CDR1 is SGHVS and CDR2 is FNYEAQ. This CDR3 comprises 15 residues. Trimming took off 8 bases at V and 4 bases at J, with 20 bases between the two ends. CDR3 in DNA: TGTGCCAGCGGCCAACTCCGGGGAAGAGGAGAGACCCAGTACTTC. This encodes CASGQLRGRGETQYF.

This clone was detected once. V gene TRBV9 combines with J gene TRBJ1-3; 7 nucleotides agree with TRBD1. Germline-derived CDR1 and CDR2 are SGDLS and YYNGEE. Losses at the gene ends were 2 bases for V and 0 bases for J; bases not matched to a gene: 11. The CDR3 spans 18 residues. CDR3 DNA: TGTGCCAGCAGCGTGCGGGACAGCATACTCGACTCTGGAAACACCATATATTTT. It yields the protein CASSVRDSILDSGNTIYF.

V usage is TRBV25-1 and J usage is TRBJ1-1, with D perhaps matching TRBD1 (5 bases). Trimming took 2 bases from V and 1 from J, leaving 11 bases between them. CDR1 is MGHDK and CDR2 is SYGVNS in the germline V gene. This CDR3 is 15 amino acids long. CDR3 protein: CASSEGVGRNTEAFF. The DNA of the CDR3 is TGTGCCAGCAGTGAAGGGGTGGGGCGGAACACTGAAGCTTTCTTT.

The gene calls are TRBV4-1 and TRBJ1-3; 9 bases fit TRBD1. The V gene end was trimmed by 2 bases and the J gene end by 2 bases; junction bases not matched to a gene: 4. Germline CDR1 MGHRA, CDR2 YSYEKL. This CDR3 has 16 amino acids. CDR3 sequence reads: CASSQKRDRAGNTIYF. The DNA of the CDR3 is TGCGCCAGCAGCCAAAAGCGGGACAGGGCTGGAAACACCATATATTTT.

This clone was counted once. The rearrangement links TRBV10-3 to TRBJ2-1; a weak D match, TRBD2 (5 bases). CDR3 length: 13 amino acids. Germline values: CDR1 ENHRY, CDR2 SYGVKD. Trimming cost V 11 bases and J 4 bases, with 15 bases left between them. CDR3 loop: CAFSRTGYNEQFF. As DNA, the CDR3 is TGTGCCTTTTCCCGGACTGGGTACAATGAGCAGTTCTTC.

The V gene is TRBV5-6, the J gene TRBJ2-1, with D maybe TRBD1 (5 bases). CDR3 length: 15 amino acids. Germline V gives CDR1 SGHDT, CDR2 YYEEEE. With 1 base removed from V and 5 bases from J, the gap between germline ends came to 13 bases. CDR3: CASSLTGADHNEQFF. The CDR3 DNA follows: TGTGCCAGCAGCTTGACAGGCGCCGACCACAATGAGCAGTTCTTC. Filled out from reference TRBV5-6 and TRBJ2-1, the complete variable domain reads DAGVTQSPTHLIKTRGQQVTLRCSPKSGHDTVSWYQQALGQGPQFIFQYYEEEERQRGNFPDRFSGHQFPNYSSELNVNALLLGDSALYLCASSLTGADHNEQFFGPGTRLTVL.

The chain uses TRBV11-2 and TRBJ2-1, with TRBD1 matching over 9 bases. The CDR3 is 16 residues long. V was clipped by 4 bases and J by 2 bases; unmatched bases: 6. The germline gives CDR1 SGHAT, CDR2 FQNNGV. The CDR3 nucleotides are TGTGCCAGCAGCTCCATTGGGACAGGGCCCTACAATGAGCAGTTCTTC. Amino acids: CASSSIGTGPYNEQFF.

The chain is built from TRBV2 and TRBJ1-3, with D perhaps matching TRBD1 (5 bases). The CDR3 totals 17 residues. V was trimmed by 4 bases and J by 0 bases, leaving 16 bases between them. Per the germline V gene, CDR1 is SNHLY and CDR2 is FYNNEI. The CDR3 DNA reads as TGTGCCAGCAGTGTGAGCGGGACGGCTGCCTCTGGAAACACCATATATTTT. Translation: CASSVSGTAASGNTIYF.

This chain joins TRBV7-9 and TRBJ2-7; no clear D gene. In germline, CDR1 is SEHNR, CDR2 FQNEAQ (reference sequence). V lost 7 bases and J lost 3, with 13 bases in between. The CDR3 has 13 amino acids. CDR3: CASTDYKYYEQYF. The CDR3 nucleotides are TGTGCCAGCACCGATTACAAGTACTACGAGCAGTACTTC.

This rearrangement joins TRBV6-5 to TRBJ2-5, with D possibly TRBD1 on 5 matching bases. Trimming pared 6 bases from V and 5 bases from J, leaving 13 bases between. The germline V gene encodes CDR1 MNHEY and CDR2 SVGAGI. This CDR3 comprises 13 residues. As DNA, the CDR3 is TGTGCCAGCAGGATTCCTGGGGCGGAGACCCAGTACTTC. It specifies CASRIPGAETQYF.

The chain carries TRBV5-1 and TRBJ1-1; D might be TRBD1 (6 bases). CDR1 is SGHRS and CDR2 is YFSETQ in the germline V gene. The CDR3 loop spans 16 amino acids. Trimming took off 2 bases at V and 1 base at J, with 15 bases between the two ends. This chain's CDR3 is CASSFLGTGTNTEAFF. CDR3 nucleotide sequence: TGCGCCAGCAGCTTTTTGGGTACAGGGACGAACACTGAAGCTTTCTTT. Supplemented by reference TRBV5-1 and TRBJ1-1, the full variable domain reads KAGVTQTPRYLIKTRGQQVTLSCSPISGHRSVSWYQQTPGQGLQFLFEYFSETQRNKGNFPGRFSGRQFSNSRSEMNVSTLELGDSALYLCASSFLGTGTNTEAFFGQGTRLTVV.

The J gene is TRBJ2-1, the V gene TRBV7-2; TRBD2 aligns across 8 bases. V lost 4 bases to trimming and J lost 6 bases; unmatched junction nucleotides: 11. The CDR3 loop spans 16 amino acids. Germline V CDR1 and CDR2: SGHTA, FQGNSA. CDR3 in amino acids: CASSSLAGGEFNEQFF. For the CDR3, the DNA is TGTGCCAGCAGCTCCTTGGCCGGGGGGGAATTCAATGAGCAGTTCTTC.

The chain combines TRBV4-2 with TRBJ2-5; D may be TRBD2 (5 bases). This CDR3 is 14 amino acids long. Looked up from germline, CDR1 is LGHNA and CDR2 is YNFKEQ. The V gene lost 4 bases and the J gene lost 0 bases, with 9 bases spanning the gap. CDR3 coding DNA: TGTGCCAGCAGCCCCCGGGAAAACCAAGAGACCCAGTACTTC. This codes for CASSPRENQETQYF.

The chain is built from TRBV7-9 and TRBJ1-1; no reliable D call. V was cut by 5 bases and J by 3 bases, with 13 bases left in between. Per the germline V gene, CDR1 is SEHNR and CDR2 is FQNEAQ (reference sequence). CDR3 length equals 14 residues. The CDR3 bases are TGTGCCAGCAGCCCCCCGGGGAGGGACACTGAAGCTTTCTTT. It translates to CASSPPGRDTEAFF.

The J gene is TRBJ1-3, the V gene TRBV6-5; 8 nucleotides match TRBD1. CDR1 is MNHEY and CDR2 is SVGAGI in the germline V gene. J was trimmed by 0 bases and V by 10 bases; bases with no gene match: 8. The CDR3 consists of 15 residues. CDR3 sequence: CATSRDRFSGNTIYF. In nucleotides, the CDR3 is TGTGCCACTTCCCGGGACAGGTTCTCTGGAAACACCATATATTTT.